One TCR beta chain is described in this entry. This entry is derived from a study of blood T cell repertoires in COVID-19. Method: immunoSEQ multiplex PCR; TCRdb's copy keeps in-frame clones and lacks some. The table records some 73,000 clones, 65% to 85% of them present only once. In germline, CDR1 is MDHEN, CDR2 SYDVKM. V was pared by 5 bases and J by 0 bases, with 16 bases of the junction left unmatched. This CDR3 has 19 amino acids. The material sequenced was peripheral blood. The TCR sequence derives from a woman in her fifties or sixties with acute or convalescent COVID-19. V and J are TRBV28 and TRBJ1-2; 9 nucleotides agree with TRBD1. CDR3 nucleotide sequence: TGTGCCAGCAGTCAAATGAGACGGGACAGGGAGAGAGCTAACTATGGCTACACCTTC. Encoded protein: CASSQMRRDRERANYGYTF.